Below are 32 T cell receptor beta chains sequenced from a single sample in a study of identical twins. TCRdb independently ran MiXCR on the 5' RACE reads; one entry per CDR3 protein. This table holds approximately 590,000 distinct CDR3 sequences, 9% to 10% found once. This same sample was also taken into another study, of yellow fever vaccine responses in identical twins.

Sequenced material: PBMCs. The receptors were gathered from a woman in her late teens or twenties in good health.

The rearrangement links TRBV7-9 to TRBJ1-1; D is unresolved. The germline V and J ends were trimmed by 5 bases and 11 bases, with 12 bases remaining between them. This CDR3 spans 11 amino acids. Germline loops: CDR1 SEHNR, CDR2 FQNEAQ (reference sequence). The CDR3 reads CASSKGPGAFF. CDR3 DNA sequence: TGTGCCAGCAGCAAAGGACCCGGGGCTTTCTTT.

This clonotype has a handful of counts. The chain is built from TRBV20-1 and TRBJ2-7, with 12 positions matching TRBD2. Germline V lookup: CDR1 DFQATT, CDR2 SNEGSKA (reference sequence). V lost 5 bases and J lost 3; bases outside the gene matches: 8. The CDR3 has 15 amino acids. The CDR3 loop is CSASSTSGSGYEQYF. The CDR3 nucleotides are TGCAGTGCTTCCTCGACTAGCGGGAGTGGCTACGAGCAGTACTTC.

This clonotype showed up many times. This chain links TRBV12-3 or TRBV12-4 with TRBJ1-2; TRBD1 agrees at 7 bases. The CDR3 totals 11 residues. The trim removed 6 bases at V and 7 bases at J, leaving 2 bases unmatched. The CDR3 nucleotides are TGTGCCAGCAGCAACAGGGGTGGCTACACCTTC. Encoded protein: CASSNRGGYTF.

This clonotype was detected ten times or more. The genes are TRBV7-8 and TRBJ2-1, with D possibly matching TRBD1 (6 bases). The CDR3 spans 14 residues. Germline CDR1 SGHVS, CDR2 FQNEAQ. The V gene lost 4 bases and the J gene lost 6 bases, with 13 bases spanning the gap. CDR3 DNA: TGTGCCAGCAGCTCGGACTGGGGGCCCAATGAGCAGTTCTTC. Encoded protein: CASSSDWGPNEQFF.

This clonotype has at least ten counts. V and J are TRBV9 and TRBJ2-1; D ambiguous. The ends were cut back, 0 bases at V and 6 bases at J, with 4 bases in the middle. CDR3 length: 12 amino acids. Germline V gene sequence: CDR1 SGDLS, CDR2 YYNGEE. The CDR3 sequence: CASSVGLNEQFF. The CDR3 DNA reads TGTGCCAGCAGCGTAGGCCTCAATGAGCAGTTCTTC.

Only a few counts were recorded for this clonotype. The V and J genes are TRBV2 and TRBJ2-5, with 8 positions matching TRBD2. The CDR3 extends over 15 amino acids. J was trimmed by 2 bases and V by 7 bases; bases with no gene match: 9. Germline V gene sequence: CDR1 SNHLY, CDR2 FYNNEI. The CDR3 coding sequence is TGTGCCAGCAAGCCGAGCGGGGGCGGGCAAGAGACCCAGTACTTC. This sequence encodes CASKPSGGGQETQYF. Full variable domain (rest looked up from reference TRBV2 and TRBJ2-5): EPEVTQTPSHQVTQMGQEVILRCVPISNHLYFYWYRQILGQKVEFLVSFYNNEISEKSEIFDDQFSVERPDGSNFTLKIRSTKLEDSAMYFCASKPSGGGQETQYFGPGTRLLVL.

The table lists this clonotype with many counts. The rearrangement joins TRBV18 to TRBJ2-1; 10 positions match TRBD1. The CDR3 has 16 amino acids. The J segment lost 4 bases and the V segment lost 0 bases, leaving 3 bases of the junction unmatched. CDR1 KGHSH and CDR2 LQKENI come from the germline V gene. CDR3 region: CASSPPRDRGYNEQFF. The CDR3 nucleotides read TGTGCCAGCTCACCACCTAGGGACAGGGGTTACAATGAGCAGTTCTTC.

This clonotype appeared a few times. This chain uses TRBV29-1 with TRBJ2-3; D perhaps matches TRBD2 (6 bases). Germline V lookup: CDR1 SQVTM, CDR2 ANQGSEA. The CDR3 contains 13 residues. V was trimmed by 5 bases and J by 2 bases, leaving 11 bases between them. This CDR3 is CSVPGTFTDTQYF. CDR3 sequence (DNA): TGCAGCGTTCCGGGGACTTTCACAGATACGCAGTATTTT.

The gene calls are TRBV25-1 and TRBJ2-5, with 9 bases fitting TRBD2. Germline-derived CDR1 and CDR2 are MGHDK and SYGVNS. The CDR3 runs to 16 residues. The ends lost 0 bases at V and 1 base at J; junction bases unmatched: 3. CDR3 amino acids: CASSEYSSGVQETQYF. As DNA, the CDR3 is TGTGCCAGCAGTGAATATTCTAGCGGGGTCCAAGAGACCCAGTACTTC.

V is TRBV5-8 and J is TRBJ1-3; D remains ambiguous. With 0 bases removed from V and 0 bases from J, the gap between germline ends came to 7 bases. Per the germline V gene, CDR1 is SGHTS and CDR2 is YDEGEE. The CDR3 is made up of 15 amino acids. The CDR3 loop reads CASSLVTGSGNTIYF. The CDR3 coding sequence is TGTGCCAGCAGCTTGGTAACGGGCTCTGGAAACACCATATATTTT.

This clonotype was recorded at least ten times. This chain links TRBV28 with TRBJ2-7; 14 bases fit TRBD2. The CDR3 sequence is 17 residues long. Germline V CDR1 and CDR2: MDHEN, SYDVKM. Trimming cost V 4 bases and J 4 bases; bases outside gene matches: 9. The CDR3 nucleotides are TGTGCCAGCAGTTCACAAAGGGGACTAGCGGGAGCGTACGAGCAGTACTTC. It translates to CASSSQRGLAGAYEQYF.

This chain uses TRBV30 with TRBJ1-3; 7 bases are shared with TRBD1. This CDR3 region has 14 residues. Per germline, CDR1 GTSNPN and CDR2 SVGIG (reference sequence). J lost 0 bases, V lost 1 base, and 0 bases had no gene match. The CDR3 here is CAWSAGGSGNTIYF. CDR3 nucleotides: TGTGCCTGGAGTGCAGGGGGCTCTGGAAACACCATATATTTT.

This sequence joins TRBV29-1 and TRBJ2-1; D remains unclear. Germline V gene lookup returns CDR1 SQVTM and CDR2 ANQGSEA. CDR3 length: 13 residues. Trimming took off 6 bases at V and 4 bases at J, with 13 bases between the two ends. The CDR3 coding sequence is TGCAGCGTAGTCTTCCATCAGTACAATGAGCAGTTCTTC. Encoded protein: CSVVFHQYNEQFF.

This clonotype was counted a few times. The CDR3 here is CASGLAGNNEQFF. In DNA, the CDR3 is TGTGCCAGCGGACTAGCGGGTAACAATGAGCAGTTCTTC. V and J are TRBV12-3 or TRBV12-4 and TRBJ2-1; 11 bases match TRBD2. CDR3 length: 13 amino acids. V dropped 8 bases and J dropped 5; count of bases not matched to a gene: 2.

This chain joins TRBV30 and TRBJ2-1, with 10 bases that match TRBD2. The CDR3 is 14 residues long. V gave up 2 bases and J gave up 8 bases; unmatched junction bases: 6. Germline-derived CDR1 and CDR2 are GTSNPN and SVGIG (reference sequence). CDR3 in amino acids: CAWSILLAGDEQFF. As DNA, the CDR3 is TGTGCCTGGAGTATCCTGCTAGCGGGAGATGAGCAGTTCTTC.

The chain combines TRBV6-5 with TRBJ2-7; possibly TRBD2 for D (5 bases). The CDR3 sequence is 14 residues long. From germline, CDR1 is MNHEY and CDR2 SVGAGI. The germline V and J ends were trimmed by 2 bases and 5 bases, with 13 bases remaining between them. For the CDR3, the DNA is TGTGCCAGCAGTTACACTCGGACTGTCCACGAGCAGTACTTC. Protein product: CASSYTRTVHEQYF.

This clonotype has ten or more counts. The chain uses TRBV7-9 and TRBJ2-5, with 7 nucleotides matching TRBD1. The CDR3 consists of 14 residues. V dropped 5 bases and J dropped 1; count of bases not matched to a gene: 4. CDR1 is SEHNR and CDR2 is FQNEAQ in the germline V gene (reference sequence). This CDR3 reads CASSPGTAQETQYF. As DNA, the CDR3 is TGTGCCAGCAGCCCCGGGACAGCCCAAGAGACCCAGTACTTC.

This clonotype was found a few times. This chain uses TRBV10-2 with TRBJ2-3, with 10 bases aligning to TRBD1. This CDR3 has 14 amino acids. The V and J ends lost 6 bases and 13 bases, in that order; junction bases with no gene match: 13. Germline V gene data show CDR1 as WSHSY and CDR2 as SAAADI. The CDR3 protein is CASRNGTGAKRKYF. CDR3 nucleotide sequence: TGCGCCAGCAGGAACGGGACAGGGGCGAAACGGAAGTATTTT.

This clonotype has more than one count but fewer than ten. The DNA is left out, because the CDR3 cannot be placed on it with certainty; the CDR3 is given as TCRdb lists it. This chain connects TRBV7-2 to TRBJ2-3; no DNA check was done on the table's D call, TRBD2. From its first to its last residue, the CDR3 has 13 amino acids. The germline CDR1 and CDR2 sequences are SGHTA and FQGNSA. The CDR3 is CASSLEGFAGGTF.

This clonotype was observed a handful of times. V and J are TRBV7-3 and TRBJ2-3, with D possibly being TRBD1 (5 bases). The length of the CDR3 is 14 residues. V was shortened by 5 bases and J by 2 bases, with 11 bases between the two germline ends. Germline loops: CDR1 SGHTA, CDR2 FQGTGA. The CDR3 nucleotides are TGTGCCAGCAGCCTGAAGGGGAACACAGATACGCAGTATTTT. Translation: CASSLKGNTDTQYF. Full variable domain (rest looked up from reference TRBV7-3 and TRBJ2-3): GAGVSQTPSNKVTEKGKYVELRCDPISGHTALYWYRQSLGQGPEFLIYFQGTGAADDSGLPNDRFFAVRPEGSVSTLKIQRTERGDSAVYLCASSLKGNTDTQYFGPGTRLTVL.

This clonotype turned up a few times. V is TRBV7-3 and J is TRBJ2-1; perhaps TRBD1 as D (6 bases). Trimming took off 1 base at V and 5 bases at J, with 9 bases between the two ends. CDR1 SGHTA and CDR2 FQGTGA come from the germline V gene. The CDR3 has 14 residues. CDR3 coding DNA: TGTGCCAGCAGCTTAATACCAGGGGACAATGAGCAGTTCTTC. Translating it yields CASSLIPGDNEQFF.

A few counts support this clonotype. The chain uses TRBV13 and TRBJ2-7, with no clear D. Per the germline V gene, CDR1 is PRHDT and CDR2 is FYEKMQ (reference sequence). V dropped 4 bases and J dropped 3 bases, with 16 bases sitting between them. This CDR3 has 15 residues. For the CDR3, the DNA is TGTGCCAGCAGCTCAACCGACGGTATAAACTACGAGCAGTACTTC. Translated, it gives CASSSTDGINYEQYF. Combining the CDR3 with reference TRBV13 and TRBJ2-7 gives the whole variable domain AAGVIQSPRHLIKEKRETATLKCYPIPRHDTVYWYQQGPGQDPQFLISFYEKMQSDKGSIPDRFSAQQFSDYHSELNMSSLELGDSALYFCASSSTDGINYEQYFGPGTRLTVT.

The chain is built from TRBV15 and TRBJ2-7, with 11 bases lining up with TRBD2. Germline V gives CDR1 LNHNV, CDR2 YYDKDF (reference sequence). The CDR3 consists of 15 residues. Germline trimming cut 3 bases from V and 7 bases from J; bases unmatched to any gene: 8. The CDR3 nucleotides read TGTGCCACCAGCAGTAGAACTAGCGGGAGCCAGGAGCAGTACTTC. It codes for CATSSRTSGSQEQYF.

The V gene is TRBV4-1, the J gene TRBJ2-1; 11 nucleotides match TRBD2. Trimming took 2 bases from V and 3 from J; bases not matched to a gene: 3. The germline gives CDR1 MGHRA, CDR2 YSYEKL. The CDR3 has 16 residues. CDR3 residues: CASSQSGLAGYNEQFF. In DNA form, the CDR3 reads TGCGCCAGCAGCCAATCTGGACTAGCGGGCTACAATGAGCAGTTCTTC.

This clonotype has only a few counts. The V and J genes are TRBV3-1 and TRBJ2-1; D is perhaps TRBD2 (5 bases). CDR1 and CDR2 (germline): LGHDT, YNNKEL (reference sequence). CDR3 length: 16 amino acids. Between the trimmed V and J ends, which lost 4 bases and 3 bases, there was a span of 16 bases. The CDR3 nucleotides are TGTGCCAGCAGCCCCCCTTCAGCGGCCTACTACAATGAGCAGTTCTTC. Protein product: CASSPPSAAYYNEQFF.

This clonotype was picked up a small number of times. The J gene is TRBJ2-1, the V gene TRBV6-5; TRBD2 agrees at 10 bases. CDR1 is MNHEY and CDR2 is SVGAGI in the germline V gene. The junction had 4 bases not matched to a gene; V was cut back by 0 bases and J by 8 bases. This CDR3 spans 15 amino acids. The DNA of the CDR3 is TGTGCCAGCAGTTACTCTCCCCTAGCGGGAGATGAGCAGTTCTTC. Translated: CASSYSPLAGDEQFF.

Concerning this clonotype itself: This may come from a read error, since a much larger clone is one base off. The chain carries TRBV3-1 and TRBJ2-7; D not certain. This CDR3 is 15 amino acids long. From germline, CDR1 is LGHDT and CDR2 YNNKEL (reference sequence). V was shortened by 1 base and J by 3 bases, with 13 bases between the two germline ends. The CDR3 DNA reads as TGTGCCAGCAGCCAAGCCCAGAGAGGACGCTACGAGCAGTACTTC. Translated: CASSQAQRGRYEQYF.

There are many counts of this clonotype. The chain recombines TRBV18 with TRBJ2-7; D possibly corresponds to TRBD2 (6 bases). CDR1 is KGHSH, CDR2 LQKENI, per germline. CDR3 length: 12 residues. Trimming took off 4 bases at V and 6 bases at J, with 10 bases between the two ends. CDR3 nucleotide sequence: TGTGCCAGCTCACACGGGGGAGGCGAGCAGTACTTC. This codes for CASSHGGGEQYF.

The chain carries TRBV6-1 and TRBJ2-3; D is undetermined. The CDR3 is 15 residues long. V was shortened by 5 bases and J by 0 bases, with 12 bases between the two germline ends. Germline CDR1 reads MNHNS; CDR2 reads SASEGT. The CDR3 nucleotides are TGTGCCAGCAGTCAAACGTTTGGTAGCACAGATACGCAGTATTTT. This gives the protein CASSQTFGSTDTQYF.

This clonotype was seen more than once but under ten times. The V call is TRBV11-1, the J call TRBJ2-7, with D possibly matching TRBD1 (5 bases). This CDR3 spans 13 amino acids. V was pared by 8 bases and J by 4 bases, with 15 bases between. The germline CDR1 and CDR2 sequences are SGHAT and FQDESV (reference sequence). The CDR3 nucleotides are TGTGCCAGCGCTAAACAGGCTTTGTACGAGCAGTACTTC. Its translation: CASAKQALYEQYF. The entire variable domain, with the rest obtained from reference TRBV11-1 and TRBJ2-7, is as follows: EAEVAQSPRYKITEKSQAVAFWCDPISGHATLYWYRQILGQGPELLVQFQDESVVDDSQLPKDRFSAERLKGVDSTLKIQPAELGDSAMYLCASAKQALYEQYFGPGTRLTVT.

The genes are TRBV7-9 and TRBJ2-1, with D uncertain. The CDR3 totals 15 residues. V lost 6 bases and J 0 bases, leaving 12 bases between the germline ends. Germline V lookup: CDR1 SEHNR, CDR2 FQNEAQ (reference sequence). CDR3: CASSSTRSSYNEQFF. The CDR3 bases are TGTGCCAGCAGTTCAACTCGGAGCTCCTACAATGAGCAGTTCTTC. Variable domain in full (rest from reference TRBV7-9 and TRBJ2-1): DTGVSQNPRHKITKRGQNVTFRCDPISEHNRLYWYRQTLGQGPEFLTYFQNEAQLEKSRLLSDRFSAERPKGSFSTLEIQRTEQGDSAMYLCASSSTRSSYNEQFFGPGTRLTVL.

CDR3 nucleotides: TGTGCCACTGAGAGTGGGGGGTCTAACAATGAGCAGTTCTTC. Translating gives CATESGGSNNEQFF. The J gene is TRBJ2-1, the V gene TRBV12-3 or TRBV12-4; D perhaps matches TRBD2 (6 bases). The germline V and J ends were trimmed by 10 bases and 5 bases, with 18 bases remaining between them. The CDR3 has 14 residues.